This T cell receptor (beta chain) stems from a study of blood T cell repertoires in COVID-19. This table comes from immunoSEQ multiplex PCR, and its TCRdb copy is limited to in-frame clones, with some not included. Among 490,000 or so clones, around nine tenths were seen once, and the ten largest hold 8% to 9.5%. The sequencing sample was made of PBMCs or T cells enriched from blood (not recorded which). The TCR comes from a woman aged 60-70 years who had recovered from COVID-19.

The CDR3 DNA follows: TGTGCCAGCAGTGAAAGGTGGGGGGGAGCTTTCTTT. It translates to CASSERWGGAFF. The rearrangement joins TRBV2 to TRBJ1-1; weak D call: TRBD1 (5 bases). The V gene's germline CDR1 is SNHLY and CDR2 FYNNEI. The CDR3 spans 12 residues. V was clipped by 2 bases and J by 10 bases, with 11 bases between them.